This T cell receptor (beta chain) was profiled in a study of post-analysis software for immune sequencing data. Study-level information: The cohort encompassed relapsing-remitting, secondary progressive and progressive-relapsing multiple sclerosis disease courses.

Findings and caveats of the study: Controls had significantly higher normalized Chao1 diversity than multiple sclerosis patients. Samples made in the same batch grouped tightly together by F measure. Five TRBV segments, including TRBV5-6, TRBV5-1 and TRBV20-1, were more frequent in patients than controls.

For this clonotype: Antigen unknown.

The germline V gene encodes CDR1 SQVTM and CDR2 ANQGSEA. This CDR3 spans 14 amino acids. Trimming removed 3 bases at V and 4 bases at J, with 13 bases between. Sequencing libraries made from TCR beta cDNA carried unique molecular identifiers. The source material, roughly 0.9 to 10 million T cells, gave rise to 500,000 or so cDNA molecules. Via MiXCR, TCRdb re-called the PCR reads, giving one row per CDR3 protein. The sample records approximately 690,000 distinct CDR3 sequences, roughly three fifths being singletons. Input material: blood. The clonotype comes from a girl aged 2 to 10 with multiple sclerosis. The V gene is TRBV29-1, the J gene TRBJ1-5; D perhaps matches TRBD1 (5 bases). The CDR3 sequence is CSVEVAGVNQPQHF. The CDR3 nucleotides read TGCAGCGTTGAGGTGGCGGGGGTGAATCAGCCCCAGCATTTT.